The clone carrying this T cell receptor beta chain was seen once. No antigen is known for it. It was focal radiation plus CTLA-4 blockade with ipilimumab that patients with chemo-refractory metastatic non-small-cell lung cancer received. Germline lookup yields CDR1 SQVTM and CDR2 ANQGSEA. There are 11 residues in the CDR3. Trimming stripped 3 bases from V and 6 bases from J, with 8 bases between. TCRdb's table, derived via immunoSEQ multiplex PCR, lists solely in-frame clones and lacks some. The sample lists about 120,000 clones, more than 80% occurring once. This sample was taken from a study of radiotherapy plus CTLA-4 blockade in lung cancer. Points from the study as a whole: TCR clones of tumor origin grew in blood after radiotherapy plus ipilimumab.

This material consisted of peripheral blood, taken from a patient treated with radiotherapy plus ipilimumab. The V gene is TRBV29-1, the J gene TRBJ2-5; D gene uncertain. This TCR was recovered from a human donor with non-small cell lung cancer that progressed on radiotherapy plus ipilimumab. CDR3 residues: CSVDDWKTQYF. The CDR3 bases are TGCAGCGTTGATGACTGGAAGACCCAGTACTTC.